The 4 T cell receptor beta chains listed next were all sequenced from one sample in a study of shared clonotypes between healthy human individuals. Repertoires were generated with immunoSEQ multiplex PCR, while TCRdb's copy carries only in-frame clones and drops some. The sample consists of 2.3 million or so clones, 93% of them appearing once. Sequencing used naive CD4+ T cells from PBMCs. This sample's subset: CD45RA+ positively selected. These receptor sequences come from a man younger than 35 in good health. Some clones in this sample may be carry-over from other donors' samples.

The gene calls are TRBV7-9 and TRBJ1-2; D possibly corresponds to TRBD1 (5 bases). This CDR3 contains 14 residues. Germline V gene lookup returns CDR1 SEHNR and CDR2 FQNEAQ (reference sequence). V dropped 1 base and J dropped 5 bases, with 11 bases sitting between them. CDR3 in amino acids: CASSLEGAGYGYTF. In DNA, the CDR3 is TGTGCCAGCAGCTTAGAAGGGGCCGGTTATGGCTACACCTTC.

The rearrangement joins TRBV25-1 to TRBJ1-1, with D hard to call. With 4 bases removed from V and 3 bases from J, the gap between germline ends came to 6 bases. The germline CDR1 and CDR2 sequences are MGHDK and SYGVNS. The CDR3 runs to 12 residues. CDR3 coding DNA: TGTGCCAGCAGTGGGACCTACACTGAAGCTTTCTTT. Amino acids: CASSGTYTEAFF.

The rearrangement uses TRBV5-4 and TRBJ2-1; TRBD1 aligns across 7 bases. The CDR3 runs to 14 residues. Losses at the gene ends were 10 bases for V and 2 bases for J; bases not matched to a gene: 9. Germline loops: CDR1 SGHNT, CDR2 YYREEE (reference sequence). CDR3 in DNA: TGTGCCTGTAGGATGGGGACAGCCTACAATGAGCAGTTCTTC. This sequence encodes CACRMGTAYNEQFF.

CDR3 DNA: TGCGCCAGCAGCTGGGGGACTAGCGGGAGCAGTAGCACAGATACGCAGTATTTT. Its translation: CASSWGTSGSSSTDTQYF. The rearrangement links TRBV5-1 to TRBJ2-3, with 14 bases aligning to TRBD2. The CDR3 extends over 18 amino acids. The V segment lost 3 bases and the J segment 0 bases; nucleotides outside the gene matches: 6. Germline values: CDR1 SGHRS, CDR2 YFSETQ.